This T cell receptor beta chain derives from a study of T cells in Graves' hyperthyroidism and ophthalmopathy. Study-level information: Staff took peripheral blood when the initial diagnosis was made, before any treatment began.

Hyperthyroidism, newly diagnosed and lasting under 2 months, affected patients aged 18 to 65. Researchers barred patients who had uncontrolled infection, other autoimmune disease, pregnancy or lactation. Germline CDR1 is SNHLY and CDR2 is FYNNEI. The CDR3 has 12 amino acids. V trimming: 6 bases; J trimming: 7 bases; junction bases outside the gene matches: 5. Amplified TCR beta CDR3 regions came from RNA transcripts. TCR CDR3 regions were first amplified by RT-PCR with HTBI primers. Via MiXCR, TCRdb re-called the multiplex PCR reads, giving one row per CDR3 protein. The table lists under 650,000 distinct CDR3 sequences, around 15% of them singletons, with over 3.5% in the top ten. Broader study findings: Ophthalmopathy and stable hyperthyroidism were separated by a 13 V-J model.

This clonotype was detected only a few times. Antigen specificity is unknown. This chain uses TRBV2 with TRBJ2-7, with 8 bases identical to TRBD2. The source is a woman aged 25 to 45 with Graves' hyperthyroidism. Specimen: blood. CDR3 in amino acids: CASRPTSGEQYF. The CDR3 bases are TGTGCCAGCAGGCCAACTAGCGGTGAGCAGTACTTC.